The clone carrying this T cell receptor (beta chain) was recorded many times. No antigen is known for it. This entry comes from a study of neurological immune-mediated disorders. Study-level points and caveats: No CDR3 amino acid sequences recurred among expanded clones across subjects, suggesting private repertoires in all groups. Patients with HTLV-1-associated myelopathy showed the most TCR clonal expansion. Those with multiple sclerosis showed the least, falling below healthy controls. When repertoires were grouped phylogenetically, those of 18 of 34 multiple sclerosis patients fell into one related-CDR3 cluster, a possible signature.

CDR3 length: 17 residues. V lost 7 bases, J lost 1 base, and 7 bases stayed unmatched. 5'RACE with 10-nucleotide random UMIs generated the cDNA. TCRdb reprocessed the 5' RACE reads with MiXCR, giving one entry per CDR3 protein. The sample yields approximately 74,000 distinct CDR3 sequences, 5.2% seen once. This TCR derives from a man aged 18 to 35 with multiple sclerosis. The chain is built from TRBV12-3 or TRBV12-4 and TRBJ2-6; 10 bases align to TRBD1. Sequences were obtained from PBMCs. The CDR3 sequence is CASTPGTGDSGANVLTF. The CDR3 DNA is TGTGCCAGCACCCCCGGGACAGGGGATTCTGGGGCCAACGTCCTGACTTTC.